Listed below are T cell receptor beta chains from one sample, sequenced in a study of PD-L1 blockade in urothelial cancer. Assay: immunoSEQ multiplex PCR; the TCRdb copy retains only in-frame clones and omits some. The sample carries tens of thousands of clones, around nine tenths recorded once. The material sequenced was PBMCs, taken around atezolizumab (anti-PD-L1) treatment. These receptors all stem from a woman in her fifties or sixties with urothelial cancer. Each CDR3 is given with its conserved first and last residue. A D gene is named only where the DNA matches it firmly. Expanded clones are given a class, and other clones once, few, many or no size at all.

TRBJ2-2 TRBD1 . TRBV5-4 CASSLGQGVAGELFF TGTGCCAGCAGCTTAGGACAGGGAGTGGCCGGGGAGCTGTTTTTT
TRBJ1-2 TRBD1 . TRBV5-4 CASSSRTGDYGYTF TGTGCCAGCAGCTCACGCACAGGGGATTATGGCTACACCTTC
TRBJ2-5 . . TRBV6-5 CASSYGGSNQETQYF TGTGCCAGCAGTTACGGCGGATCAAATCAAGAGACCCAGTACTTC
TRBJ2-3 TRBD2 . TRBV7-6 CASSPRASGSSTDTQYF TGTGCCAGCAGCCCCAGGGCTAGCGGATCAAGCACAGATACGCAGTATTTT
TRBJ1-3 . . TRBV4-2 CASSQVGFGGVGNTIYF TGTGCCAGCAGCCAAGTGGGGTTTGGGGGCGTTGGAAACACCATATATTTT
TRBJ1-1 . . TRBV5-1 CASSTGTANTEAFF TGCGCCAGCAGCACAGGGACGGCTAACACTGAAGCTTTCTTT
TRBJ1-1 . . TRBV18 CASSPSQGGPMNTEAFF TGTGCCAGCTCACCATCGCAGGGTGGGCCTATGAACACTGAAGCTTTCTTT
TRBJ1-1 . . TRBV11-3 CASSLDPGSEAFF TGTGCCAGCAGCTTAGATCCGGGGTCTGAAGCTTTCTTT
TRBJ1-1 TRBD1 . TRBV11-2 CASSPRQGNTEAFF TGTGCCAGCAGCCCTCGACAGGGGAACACTGAAGCTTTCTTT
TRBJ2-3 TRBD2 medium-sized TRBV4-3 CASSQGSPTSGTDTQYF TGCGCCAGCAGCCAAGGTTCCCCGACTAGCGGCACAGATACGCAGTATTTT
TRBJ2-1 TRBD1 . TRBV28 CATWGQGYNEQFF TGTGCCACATGGGGACAGGGGTACAATGAGCAGTTCTTC
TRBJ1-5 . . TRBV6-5 CASRPLVGGNQPQHF TGTGCCAGCAGACCCCTGGTCGGAGGCAATCAGCCCCAGCATTTT
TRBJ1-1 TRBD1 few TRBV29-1 CSVVGARQGNTEAFF TGCAGCGTTGTAGGGGCTCGACAGGGGAACACTGAAGCTTTCTTT
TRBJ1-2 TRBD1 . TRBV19 CASSIGTGNGYTF TGTGCCAGTAGTATCGGGACAGGCAATGGCTACACCTTC
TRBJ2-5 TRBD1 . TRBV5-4 CASSLGGQVETQYF TGTGCCAGCAGCTTGGGGGGACAGGTCGAGACCCAGTACTTC
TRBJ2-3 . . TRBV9 CASSVGGSGLTDTQYF TGTGCCAGCAGCGTAGGCGGTAGCGGACTCACAGATACGCAGTATTTT
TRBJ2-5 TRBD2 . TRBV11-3 CASSGGLAGAETQYF TGTGCCAGCAGCGGGGGACTAGCGGGAGCAGAGACCCAGTACTTC
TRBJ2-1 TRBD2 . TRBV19 CASSFTGTIRFGEQFF TGTGCCAGTAGTTTTACCGGGACTATACGATTCGGTGAGCAGTTCTTC
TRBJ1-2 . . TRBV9 CASSVPAVPGWDGYTF TGTGCCAGCAGCGTACCAGCCGTTCCGGGTTGGGATGGCTACACCTTC
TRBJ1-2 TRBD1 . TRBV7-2 CASSPATGDYGYTF TGTGCCAGCAGTCCAGCTACAGGGGACTATGGCTACACCTTC